Following are 23 T cell receptor beta chains from one sample sequenced in a study of T cell clonality in common variable immunodeficiency. General study results and limits: Fewer deletions and N-nucleotide insertions were reportedly seen in common variable immunodeficiency TCR beta sequences.

Sequencing was performed with immunoSEQ multiplex PCR; in TCRdb, only in-frame clones are kept and a portion is missing. The sample shows over 13,000 clones, none of them appearing just once. Antigen specificity for these receptors is unknown. Sequencing used peripheral blood mononuclear cells. The origin of the receptors is a human donor with common variable immunodeficiency.

This clone was picked up a small number of times. From the germline J gene comes the end of the CDR3, since the read stops 3 residues before it. The same CDR3 also results from other DNA sequences found in this sample. This chain joins TRBV7-2 and TRBJ2-7; 7 nucleotides agree with TRBD2. There are 13 residues in the CDR3. With 4 bases clipped from V and 3 bases from J, the junction kept 3 bases outside the gene matches. Germline CDR1 SGHTA, CDR2 FQGNSA. The part of the CDR3 DNA that was read is TGTGCCAGCAGCTACCGGGGGGACTACGAG. Translation gives CASSYRGDYE. The full CDR3 reads CASSYRGDYEQYF.

Of note for this clone: The read stops 3 residues short of the end of the CDR3; the missing end is completed from the germline J gene. The chain is built from TRBV13 and TRBJ2-7; TRBD1 agrees at 8 bases. The CDR3 consists of 13 residues. The germline gives CDR1 PRHDT, CDR2 FYEKMQ (reference sequence). Trimming took 2 bases from V and 6 from J; bases not matched to a gene: 3. CDR3 DNA, as far as it was read: TGTGCCAGCAGCTTAACAGGGGGAGGCGAG. It is translated as CASSLTGGGE. The whole CDR3 protein is CASSLTGGGEQYF.

In regard to this clone: The sequenced fragment ends 3 residues before the CDR3 boundary, so the rest is inferred from the germline J gene. This chain uses TRBV18 with TRBJ2-7; a possible D gene is TRBD1 (6 bases). Deletions cut 0 bases from V and 4 bases from J, with 16 bases between. CDR1 is KGHSH and CDR2 is LQKENI in the germline V gene. The CDR3 spans 16 residues. The CDR3 sequence: CASSPPGARGRYEQYF. The sequenced part of the CDR3 DNA is TGTGCCAGCTCACCACCGGGGGCCAGGGGTCGGTACGAG. Full variable domain (outside the CDR3, taken from reference TRBV18 and TRBJ2-7): NAGVMQNPRHLVRRRGQEARLRCSPMKGHSHVYWYRQLPEEGLKFMVYLQKENIIDESGMPKERFSAEFPKEGPSILRIQQVVRGDSAAYFCASSPPGARGRYEQYFGPGTRLTVT.

As for this clone: The CDR3 is cut off 3 residues early in the read; its end comes from the germline J gene. The chain has TRBV7-9 and TRBJ1-1, with D possibly being TRBD1 (5 bases). Germline assignment: CDR1 SEHNR and CDR2 FQNEAQ (reference sequence). V was cut by 5 bases and J by 5 bases, with 15 bases left in between. There are 14 residues in the CDR3. CDR3 sequence: CASSPGGGWTEAFF. The sequenced part of the CDR3 DNA is TGTGCCAGCAGCCCAGGCGGGGGTTGGACTGAA. The full variable domain, completed using reference TRBV7-9 and TRBJ1-1, is DTGVSQNPRHKITKRGQNVTFRCDPISEHNRLYWYRQTLGQGPEFLTYFQNEAQLEKSRLLSDRFSAERPKGSFSTLEIQRTEQGDSAMYLCASSPGGGWTEAFFGQGTRLTVV.

This clone was seen a few times. The DNA ends 3 residues before the CDR3 does, and the rest of the CDR3 is filled in from the germline J gene. The V call is TRBV2, the J call TRBJ2-1; 14 bases align to TRBD2. From germline, CDR1 is SNHLY and CDR2 FYNNEI. Trimming took 3 bases from V and 8 from J; bases not matched to a gene: 6. There are 16 residues in the CDR3. The CDR3 bases that were read are TGTGCCAGCAGTGACACGACTAGCGGGGGGGCCGATGAG. It translates to CASSDTTSGGADE. The entire CDR3 protein is CASSDTTSGGADEQFF.

This clone turned up a few times. The CDR3 end is not reached by the read, which stops 3 residues before it; the germline J gene fills it in. The chain combines TRBV19 with TRBJ2-2; 7 nucleotides align to TRBD1. With 4 bases clipped from V and 2 bases from J, the junction kept 4 bases outside the gene matches. The CDR3 is 15 residues long. Germline CDR1 and CDR2: LNHDA and SQIVND (reference sequence). The CDR3 is CASSTGTDNTGELFF. The part of the CDR3 DNA that was read is TGTGCCAGTAGTACCGGGACAGATAACACCGGGGAG.

The CDR3 loop is CASSVGPGVYEQYF. Partial CDR3 DNA: TGTGCCAGCAGCGTAGGCCCGGGGGTGTACGAG. The chain has TRBV7-9 and TRBJ2-7; maybe TRBD2 (6 bases). The CDR3 is cut off 3 residues early in the read; its end comes from the germline J gene. CDR3 length: 14 residues. CDR1 and CDR2 from the germline V gene are SEHNR and FQNEAQ (reference sequence). V was pared by 5 bases and J by 4 bases, with 15 bases between.

This clone appeared a few times. Incomplete CDR3 DNA: TGTGCCAGCAGTTCGACTAGCGGGAGACGCTACGAG. Encoded protein: CASSSTSGRRYE. In full, the CDR3 reads CASSSTSGRRYEQYF. The rearrangement joins TRBV2 to TRBJ2-7, with 12 positions matching TRBD2. The read is 3 residues too short to cover the CDR3 end, so that end is filled in from the germline J gene. Germline assignment: CDR1 SNHLY and CDR2 FYNNEI. This CDR3 is 15 amino acids long. The ends lost 5 bases at V and 3 bases at J; junction bases unmatched: 5.

Remarks on this clone: Read coverage stops 3 residues before the CDR3 terminus; the germline J gene supplies the remainder. J is TRBJ2-1 and V is TRBV7-9; D gene uncertain. The germline gives CDR1 SEHNR, CDR2 FQNEAQ (reference sequence). The CDR3 spans 11 residues. The V gene lost 5 bases and the J gene lost 5 bases, with 4 bases spanning the gap. The DNA read from the CDR3 is TGTGCCAGCAGCCGGGACAATGAG. It specifies CASSRDNE. The full CDR3 reads CASSRDNEQFF.

To note about this clone: The CDR3 is cut off 3 residues early in the read; its end comes from the germline J gene. This sequence joins TRBV18 and TRBJ2-2, with D perhaps matching TRBD1 (5 bases). Germline lookup yields CDR1 KGHSH and CDR2 LQKENI. V dropped 4 bases and J dropped 5 bases, with 11 bases sitting between them. This CDR3 has 14 residues. The CDR3 reads CASSQNRGTGELFF. The covered CDR3 bases are TGTGCCAGCTCACAAAATAGGGGAACCGGGGAG.

In regard to this clone: The observed sequence ends 3 residues before the CDR3 terminus, with the missing tail filled in from the germline J gene. V and J are TRBV19 and TRBJ1-2, with 9 bases lining up with TRBD1. Unmatched junction bases numbered 6, after V lost 9 bases and J lost 4 bases. Germline V gene data show CDR1 as LNHDA and CDR2 as SQIVND (reference sequence). The CDR3 contains 13 residues. The part of the CDR3 DNA that was read is TGTGCCAGCCACCGGGACAGGGTCTATGGC. Its protein product is CASHRDRVYG. From start to end, the CDR3 is CASHRDRVYGYTF.

For this clone: The read terminates 3 residues before the CDR3 end, so the remaining end is supplied by the germline J gene. The J gene is TRBJ2-1, the V gene TRBV19; 13 bases agree with TRBD2. The J segment lost 7 bases and the V segment lost 0 bases, leaving 3 bases of the junction unmatched. CDR1 and CDR2 from the germline V gene are LNHDA and SQIVND (reference sequence). The CDR3 contains 16 residues. This CDR3 is CASSIEGLAGPNEQFF. The covered CDR3 bases are TGTGCCAGTAGTATAGAGGGACTAGCGGGGCCTAATGAG.

In this sample, this clone turned up a few times. The covered CDR3 bases are TGTGCCTGGAGTCTCCGGTACGAG. Its protein product is CAWSLRYE. The full CDR3 protein is CAWSLRYEQYF. This chain links TRBV30 with TRBJ2-7; no firm D call. The read terminates 3 residues before the CDR3 end, so the remaining end is supplied by the germline J gene. V dropped 2 bases and J dropped 4 bases, with 6 bases sitting between them. The CDR3 is 11 residues long. CDR1 GTSNPN and CDR2 SVGIG come from the germline V gene (reference sequence).

This clone was seen more than once but under ten times. The read is 3 residues too short to cover the CDR3 end, so that end is filled in from the germline J gene. The rearrangement links TRBV30 to TRBJ1-6, with D possibly matching TRBD1 (5 bases). The CDR3 contains 13 residues. The germline gives CDR1 GTSNPN, CDR2 SVGIG (reference sequence). Trimming cost V 1 base and J 9 bases, with 10 bases left between them. The CDR3 region is CAWSEGNGSPLHF. The part of the CDR3 DNA that was read is TGTGCCTGGAGTGAGGGGAATGGTTCACCC.

The table lists this clone with a few counts. The read halts 3 residues ahead of the CDR3 end, with the missing end drawn from the germline J gene. This chain uses TRBV19 with TRBJ1-1; D is undetermined. There are 11 residues in the CDR3. V was clipped by 6 bases and J by 6 bases, with 8 bases between them. Germline V gives CDR1 LNHDA, CDR2 SQIVND (reference sequence). The part of the CDR3 DNA that was read is TGTGCCAGTAGGTCAGCGGCTGAA. Protein: CASRSAAE. Given in full, the CDR3 is CASRSAAEAFF. The full variable domain, completed using reference TRBV19 and TRBJ1-1, is DGGITQSPKYLFRKEGQNVTLSCEQNLNHDAMYWYRQDPGQGLRLIYYSQIVNDFQKGDIAEGYSVSREKKESFPLTVTSAQKNPTAFYLCASRSAAEAFFGQGTRLTVV.

This clone was seen ten or more times. The read ends 3 residues before the CDR3 terminus; that terminus is restored from the germline J gene. This chain links TRBV2 with TRBJ2-3; a weak D match, TRBD2 (5 bases). Germline CDR1 and CDR2: SNHLY and FYNNEI. Between the trimmed V and J ends, which lost 3 bases and 2 bases, there was a span of 12 bases. This CDR3 contains 15 residues. The CDR3 spells CASSDASGFTDTQYF. Partial CDR3 DNA: TGTGCCAGCAGTGATGCCAGCGGCTTCACAGATACG.

To note about this clone: The DNA ends 3 residues before the CDR3 does, and the rest of the CDR3 is filled in from the germline J gene. The chain uses TRBV7-9 and TRBJ2-7; TRBD2 is a possible D gene (5 bases). The CDR3 loop spans 13 amino acids. The germline V gene encodes CDR1 SEHNR and CDR2 FQNEAQ (reference sequence). Trimming left V 1 base short and J 6 bases short, with 10 bases between. CDR3 region: CASSLGMRAEQYF. The CDR3 bases that were read are TGTGCCAGCAGCTTAGGGATGCGGGCCGAG.

This clone has a handful of counts. The read stops 3 residues short of the end of the CDR3; the missing end is completed from the germline J gene. The chain combines TRBV7-9 with TRBJ1-6, with 9 bases that match TRBD1. Germline assignment: CDR1 SEHNR and CDR2 FQNEAQ (reference sequence). J lost 5 bases, V lost 8 bases, and 1 base had no gene match. The CDR3 is 13 amino acids. The DNA read from the CDR3 is TGTGCCAGCGGGGACAGGGATAATTCACCC. It yields the protein CASGDRDNSP. The entire CDR3 reads CASGDRDNSPLHF.

This clone was found a few times. Read coverage stops 3 residues before the CDR3 terminus; the germline J gene supplies the remainder. The rearrangement uses TRBV5-6 and TRBJ2-5; no definite D call. V lost 4 bases to trimming and J lost 4 bases, with 5 bases between them. The CDR3 has 11 amino acids. From germline, CDR1 is SGHDT and CDR2 YYEEEE. The covered CDR3 bases are TGTGCCAGCAGCCTGCGAGAGACC. It translates to CASSLRET. The entire CDR3 protein is CASSLRETQYF.

CDR3 bases read: TGTGCCAGCTCACCACTCGAAGGGTCAGATACG. This encodes CASSPLEGSDT. The CDR3, in full, reads CASSPLEGSDTQYF. The V and J genes are TRBV18 and TRBJ2-3; D gene uncertain. Sequencing ends 3 residues short of the CDR3 end; the germline J gene provides the rest. Germline V gene lookup returns CDR1 KGHSH and CDR2 LQKENI. CDR3 length: 14 amino acids. The V gene lost 1 base and the J gene lost 4 bases, with 9 bases spanning the gap.

Only a few counts were recorded for this clone. The CDR3 is cut off 3 residues early in the read; its end comes from the germline J gene. The chain links TRBV7-6 to TRBJ2-7; D possibly corresponds to TRBD1 (6 bases). Looked up from germline, CDR1 is SGHVS and CDR2 is FNYEAQ. V lost 4 bases and J lost 3, with 16 bases in between. This CDR3 spans 15 amino acids. The CDR3 protein is CASSSQAPQGYEQYF. The DNA read from the CDR3 is TGTGCCAGCAGCTCCCAGGCCCCACAGGGCTACGAG.

This clone occurred a few times. The read ends 3 residues before the CDR3 terminus; that terminus is restored from the germline J gene. The chain joins TRBV18 to TRBJ2-6, with a possible D match to TRBD2 (6 bases). Per germline, CDR1 KGHSH and CDR2 LQKENI. V was clipped by 3 bases and J by 4 bases, with 10 bases between them. The CDR3 totals 15 residues. The CDR3 DNA, read in part, is TGTGCCAGCTCACCTGGGGGGTCCGGGGCCAACGTC. Translating it yields CASSPGGSGANV. The full CDR3 reads CASSPGGSGANVLTF.

As for this clone: Read sequence stops 3 residues before the CDR3 end, and the germline J gene provides the missing end. This sequence joins TRBV6-1 and TRBJ2-5, with D hard to call. Looked up from germline, CDR1 is MNHNS and CDR2 is SASEGT. Deletions cut 4 bases from V and 3 bases from J, with 6 bases between. The CDR3 covers 12 residues. The sequenced part of the CDR3 DNA is TGTGCCAGCAGTGCTAAAGAAGAGACC. This codes for CASSAKEET. The complete CDR3 protein is CASSAKEETQYF.